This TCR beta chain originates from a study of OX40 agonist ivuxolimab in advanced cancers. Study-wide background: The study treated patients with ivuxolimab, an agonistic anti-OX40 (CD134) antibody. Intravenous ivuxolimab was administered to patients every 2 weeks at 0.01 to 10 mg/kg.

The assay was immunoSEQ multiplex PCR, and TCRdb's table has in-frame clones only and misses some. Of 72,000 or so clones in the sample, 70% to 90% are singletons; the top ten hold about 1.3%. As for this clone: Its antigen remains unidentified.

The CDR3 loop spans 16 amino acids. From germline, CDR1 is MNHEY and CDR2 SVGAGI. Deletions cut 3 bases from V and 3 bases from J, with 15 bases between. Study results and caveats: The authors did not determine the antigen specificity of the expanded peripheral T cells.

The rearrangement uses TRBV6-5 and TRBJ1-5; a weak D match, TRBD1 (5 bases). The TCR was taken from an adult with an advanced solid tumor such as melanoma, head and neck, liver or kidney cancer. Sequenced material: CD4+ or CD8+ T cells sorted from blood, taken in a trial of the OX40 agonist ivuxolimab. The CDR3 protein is CASSYRDGVYNQPQHF. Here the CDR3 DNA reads TGTGCCAGCAGTTATCGGGACGGAGTCTACAATCAGCCCCAGCATTTT.